This T cell receptor (beta chain) was observed in a study of preoperative IRX-2 immunotherapy in early breast cancer. TCRdb's copy holds only in-frame clones and misses some; the assay was immunoSEQ multiplex PCR. The sample shows under 40,000 clones, around nine tenths of them seen only once. Documented treatment: preoperative locoregional IRX-2 cytokine immunotherapy. This phase Ib study tested locoregional IRX-2 cytokine immunotherapy given before surgery. Trimming took 4 bases from V and 1 from J; bases not matched to a gene: 7. Germline CDR1 LNHDA, CDR2 SQIVND (reference sequence). This CDR3 has 16 residues.

V usage is TRBV19 and J usage is TRBJ2-4; 7 nucleotides line up with TRBD2. This specimen consisted of tumor tissue, obtained after IRX-2 immunotherapy. The sequence derives from a human donor with breast cancer. DNA of the CDR3: TGTGCCAGTAGTACCGGGACTACGGTCGCCAAAAACATTCAGTACTTC. Residues: CASSTGTTVAKNIQYF.